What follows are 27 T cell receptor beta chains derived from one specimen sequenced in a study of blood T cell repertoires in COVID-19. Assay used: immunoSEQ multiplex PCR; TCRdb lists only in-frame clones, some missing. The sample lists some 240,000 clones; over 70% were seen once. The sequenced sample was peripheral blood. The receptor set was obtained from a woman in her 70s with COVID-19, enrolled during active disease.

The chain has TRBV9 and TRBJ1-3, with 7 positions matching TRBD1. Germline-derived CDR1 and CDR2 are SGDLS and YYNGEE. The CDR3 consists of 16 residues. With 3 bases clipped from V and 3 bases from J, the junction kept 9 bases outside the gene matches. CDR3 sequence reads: CASSGDREGYGNTIYF. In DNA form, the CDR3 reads TGTGCCAGCAGCGGCGACAGGGAAGGATATGGAAACACCATATATTTT.

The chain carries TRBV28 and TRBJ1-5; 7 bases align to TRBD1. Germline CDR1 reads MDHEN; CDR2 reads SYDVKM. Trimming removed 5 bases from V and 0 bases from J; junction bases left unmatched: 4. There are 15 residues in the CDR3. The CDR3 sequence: CASSPGTASNQPQHF. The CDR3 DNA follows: TGTGCCAGCAGTCCAGGGACAGCTAGCAATCAGCCCCAGCATTTT.

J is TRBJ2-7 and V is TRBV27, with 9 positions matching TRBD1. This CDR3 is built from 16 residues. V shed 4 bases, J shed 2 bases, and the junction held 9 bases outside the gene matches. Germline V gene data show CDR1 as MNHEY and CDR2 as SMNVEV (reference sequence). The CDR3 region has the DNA TGTGCCAGCAGTTCACTACCGACAGGGGGAGCCTACGAGCAGTACTTC. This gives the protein CASSSLPTGGAYEQYF.

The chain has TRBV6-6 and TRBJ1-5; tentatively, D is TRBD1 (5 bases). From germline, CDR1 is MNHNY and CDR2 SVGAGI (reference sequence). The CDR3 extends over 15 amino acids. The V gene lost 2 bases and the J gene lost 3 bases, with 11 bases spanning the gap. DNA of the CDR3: TGTGCCAGCAGTTACACAGACAGTCCCAATCAGCCCCAGCATTTT. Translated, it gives CASSYTDSPNQPQHF.

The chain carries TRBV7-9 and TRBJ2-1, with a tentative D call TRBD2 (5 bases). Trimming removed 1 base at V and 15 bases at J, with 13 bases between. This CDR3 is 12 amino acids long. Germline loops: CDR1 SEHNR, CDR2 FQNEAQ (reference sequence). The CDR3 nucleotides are TGTGCCAGCAGCTTAGAGGGAGCCCGGGGGTTCTTC. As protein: CASSLEGARGFF. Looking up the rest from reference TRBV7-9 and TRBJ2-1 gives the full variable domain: DTGVSQNPRHKITKRGQNVTFRCDPISEHNRLYWYRQTLGQGPEFLTYFQNEAQLEKSRLLSDRFSAERPKGSFSTLEIQRTEQGDSAMYLCASSLEGARGFFGPGTRLTVL.

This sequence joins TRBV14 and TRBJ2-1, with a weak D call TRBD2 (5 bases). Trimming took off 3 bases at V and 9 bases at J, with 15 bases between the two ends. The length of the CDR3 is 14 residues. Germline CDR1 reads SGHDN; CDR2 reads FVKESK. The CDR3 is CASSQLLDGVEQFF. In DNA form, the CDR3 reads TGTGCCAGCAGCCAGCTACTAGACGGTGTTGAGCAGTTCTTC.

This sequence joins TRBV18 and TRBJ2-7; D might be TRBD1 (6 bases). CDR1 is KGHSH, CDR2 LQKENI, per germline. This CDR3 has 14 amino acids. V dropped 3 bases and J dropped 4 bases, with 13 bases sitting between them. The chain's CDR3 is CASSPKNDRYEQYF. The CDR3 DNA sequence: TGTGCCAGCTCACCCAAAAACGACAGGTACGAGCAGTACTTC.

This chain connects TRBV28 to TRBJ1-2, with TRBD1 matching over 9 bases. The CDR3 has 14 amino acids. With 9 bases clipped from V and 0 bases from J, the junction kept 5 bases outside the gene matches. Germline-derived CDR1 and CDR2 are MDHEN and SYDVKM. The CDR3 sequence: CASTTGGTNYGYTF. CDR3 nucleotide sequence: TGTGCCAGTACGACAGGGGGGACTAACTATGGCTACACCTTC.

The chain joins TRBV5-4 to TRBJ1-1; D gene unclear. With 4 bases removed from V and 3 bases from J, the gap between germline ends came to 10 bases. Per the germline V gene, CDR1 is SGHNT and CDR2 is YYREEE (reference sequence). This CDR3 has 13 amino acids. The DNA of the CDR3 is TGTGCCAGCAGCGAAAACGAGGACACTGAAGCTTTCTTT. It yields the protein CASSENEDTEAFF.

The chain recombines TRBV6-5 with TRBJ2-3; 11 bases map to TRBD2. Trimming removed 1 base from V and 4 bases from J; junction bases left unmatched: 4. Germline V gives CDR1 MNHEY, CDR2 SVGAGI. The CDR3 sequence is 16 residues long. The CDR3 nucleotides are TGTGCCAGCAGTTACTTACTAGCGGGAGCCCCAGATACGCAGTATTTT. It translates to CASSYLLAGAPDTQYF.

CDR3 bases: TGTGCCAGCAGCCCAGTGACAGGGACCTATGGCTACACCTTC. Residues: CASSPVTGTYGYTF. V is TRBV11-2 and J is TRBJ1-2; 7 bases fit TRBD1. The germline gives CDR1 SGHAT, CDR2 FQNNGV. The CDR3 covers 14 residues. V lost 5 bases to trimming and J lost 4 bases; unmatched junction nucleotides: 7.

For the CDR3, the DNA is TGTGCCAGCAGCGTAGATATGGGCAGGGGTCGAACCGGGGAGCTGTTTTTT. Its translation is CASSVDMGRGRTGELFF. The chain joins TRBV9 to TRBJ2-2, with D perhaps matching TRBD1 (6 bases). V was pared by 0 bases and J by 5 bases, with 17 bases between. The CDR3 contains 17 residues. CDR1 is SGDLS, CDR2 YYNGEE, per germline.

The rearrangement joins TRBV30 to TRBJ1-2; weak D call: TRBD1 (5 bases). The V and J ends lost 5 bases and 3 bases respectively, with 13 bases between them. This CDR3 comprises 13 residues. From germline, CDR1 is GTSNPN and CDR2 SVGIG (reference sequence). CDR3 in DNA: TGTGCCTGGGAGCCAGGACACCACTATGGCTACACCTTC. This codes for CAWEPGHHYGYTF.

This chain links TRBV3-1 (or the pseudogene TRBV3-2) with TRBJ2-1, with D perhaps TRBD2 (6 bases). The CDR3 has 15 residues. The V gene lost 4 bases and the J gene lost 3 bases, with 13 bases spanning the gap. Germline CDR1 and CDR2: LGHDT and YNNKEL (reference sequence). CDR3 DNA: TGTGCCAGCAGCCGTTTAGCGGCCCGCTACAATGAGCAGTTCTTC. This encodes CASSRLAARYNEQFF.

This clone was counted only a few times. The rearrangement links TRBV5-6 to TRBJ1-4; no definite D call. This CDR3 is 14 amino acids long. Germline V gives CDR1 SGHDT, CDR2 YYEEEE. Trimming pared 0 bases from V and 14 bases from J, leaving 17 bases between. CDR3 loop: CASSLVLSRTELFF. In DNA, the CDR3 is TGTGCCAGCAGCTTGGTATTATCCCGGACTGAGCTGTTTTTT.

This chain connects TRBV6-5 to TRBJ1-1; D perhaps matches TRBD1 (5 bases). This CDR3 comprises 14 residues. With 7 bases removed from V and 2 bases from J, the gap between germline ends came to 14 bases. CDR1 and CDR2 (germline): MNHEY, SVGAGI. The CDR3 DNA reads TGTGCCAGCACCCTGCAGGGAACTAACACTGAAGCTTTCTTT. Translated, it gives CASTLQGTNTEAFF.

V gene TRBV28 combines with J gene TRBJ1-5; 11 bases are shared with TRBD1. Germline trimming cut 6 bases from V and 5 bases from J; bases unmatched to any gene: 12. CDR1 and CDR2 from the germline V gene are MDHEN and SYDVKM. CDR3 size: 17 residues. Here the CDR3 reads CASSQDRGRIVDQPQHF. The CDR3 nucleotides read TGTGCCAGCAGCCAGGACAGGGGGCGCATCGTCGATCAGCCCCAGCATTTT.

CDR3 region: CASSLAGEEGNTIYF. The DNA of the CDR3 is TGTGCCAGCAGCTTAGCCGGTGAGGAGGGAAACACCATATATTTT. This chain links TRBV11-2 with TRBJ1-3; D is ambiguous. The CDR3 is made up of 15 amino acids. Trimming took off 1 base at V and 4 bases at J, with 11 bases between the two ends. Looked up from germline, CDR1 is SGHAT and CDR2 is FQNNGV.

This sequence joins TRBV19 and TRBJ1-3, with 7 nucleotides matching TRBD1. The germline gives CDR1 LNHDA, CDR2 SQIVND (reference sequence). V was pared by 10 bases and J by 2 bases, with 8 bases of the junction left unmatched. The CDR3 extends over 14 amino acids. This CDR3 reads CATHRGTAGNTIYF. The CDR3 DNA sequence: TGTGCCACCCACCGTGGGACAGCTGGAAACACCATATATTTT.

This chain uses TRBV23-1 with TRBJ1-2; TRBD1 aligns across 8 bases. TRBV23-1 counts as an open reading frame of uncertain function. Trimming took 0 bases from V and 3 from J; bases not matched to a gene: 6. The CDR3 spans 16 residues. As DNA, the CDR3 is TGCGCCAGCAGTCAATCCAGACAGGGGCGGCACTATGGCTACACCTTC. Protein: CASSQSRQGRHYGYTF.

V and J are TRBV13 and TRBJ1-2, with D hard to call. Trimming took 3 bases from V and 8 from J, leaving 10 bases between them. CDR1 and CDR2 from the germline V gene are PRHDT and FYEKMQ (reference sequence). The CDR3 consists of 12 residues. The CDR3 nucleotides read TGTGCCAGCAGCTTCTCCAGCGGCGGCTACACCTTC. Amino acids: CASSFSSGGYTF.

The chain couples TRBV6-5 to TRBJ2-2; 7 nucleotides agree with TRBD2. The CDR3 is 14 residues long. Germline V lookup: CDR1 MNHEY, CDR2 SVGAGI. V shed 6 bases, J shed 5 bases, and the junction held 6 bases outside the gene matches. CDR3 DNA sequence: TGTGCCAGCAGCCGGGACTACGGTACCGGGGAGCTGTTTTTT. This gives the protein CASSRDYGTGELFF.

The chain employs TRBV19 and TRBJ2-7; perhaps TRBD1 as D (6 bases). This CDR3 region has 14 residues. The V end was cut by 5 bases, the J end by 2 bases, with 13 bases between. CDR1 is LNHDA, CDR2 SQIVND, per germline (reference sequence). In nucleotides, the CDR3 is TGTGCCAGTAGTGACACAGGGTTGGCCTACGAGCAGTACTTC. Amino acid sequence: CASSDTGLAYEQYF.

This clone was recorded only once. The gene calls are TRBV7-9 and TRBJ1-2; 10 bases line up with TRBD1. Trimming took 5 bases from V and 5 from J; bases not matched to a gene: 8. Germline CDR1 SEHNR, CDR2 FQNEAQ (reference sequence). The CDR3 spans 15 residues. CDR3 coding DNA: TGTGCCAGCAGCAATATGGACAGGGGGTTGTATGGCTACACCTTC. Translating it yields CASSNMDRGLYGYTF.

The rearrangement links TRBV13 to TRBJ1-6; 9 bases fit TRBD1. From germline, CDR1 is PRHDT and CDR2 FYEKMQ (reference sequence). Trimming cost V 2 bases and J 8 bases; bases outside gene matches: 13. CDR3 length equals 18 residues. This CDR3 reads CASSLRDRARFGDSPLHF. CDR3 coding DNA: TGTGCCAGCAGCTTAAGGGACAGGGCCCGTTTCGGTGATTCACCCCTCCACTTT.

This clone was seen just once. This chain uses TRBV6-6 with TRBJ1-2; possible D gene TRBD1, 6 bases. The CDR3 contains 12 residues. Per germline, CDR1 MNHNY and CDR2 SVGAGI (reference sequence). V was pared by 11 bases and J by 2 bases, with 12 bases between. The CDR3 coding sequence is TGTGCCGCCCGGGGGGGCAACTATGGCTACACCTTC. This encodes CAARGGNYGYTF.

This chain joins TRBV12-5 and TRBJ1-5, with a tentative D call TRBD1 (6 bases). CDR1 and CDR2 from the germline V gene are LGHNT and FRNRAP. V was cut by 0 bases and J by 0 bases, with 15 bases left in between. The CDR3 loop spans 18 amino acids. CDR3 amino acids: CASGLVLGAGASNQPQHF. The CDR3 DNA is TGTGCTAGTGGTTTGGTACTGGGTGCAGGGGCTAGCAATCAGCCCCAGCATTTT. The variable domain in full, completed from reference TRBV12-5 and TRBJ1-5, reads DARVTQTPRHKVTEMGQEVTMRCQPILGHNTVFWYRQTMMQGLELLAYFRNRAPLDDSGMPKDRFSAEMPDATLATLKIQPSEPRDSAVYFCASGLVLGAGASNQPQHFGDGTRLSIL.